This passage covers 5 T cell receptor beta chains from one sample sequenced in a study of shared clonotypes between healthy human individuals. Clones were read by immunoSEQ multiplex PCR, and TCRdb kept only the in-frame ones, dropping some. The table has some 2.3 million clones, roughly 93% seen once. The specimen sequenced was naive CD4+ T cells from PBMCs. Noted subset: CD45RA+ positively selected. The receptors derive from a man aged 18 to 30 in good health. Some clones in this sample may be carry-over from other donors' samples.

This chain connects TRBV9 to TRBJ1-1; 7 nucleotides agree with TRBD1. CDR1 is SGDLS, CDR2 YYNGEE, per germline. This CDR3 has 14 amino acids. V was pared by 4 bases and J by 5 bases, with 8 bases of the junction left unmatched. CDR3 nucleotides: TGTGCCAGCAGCCCGCAACAGGGGAGTACTGAAGCTTTCTTT. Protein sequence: CASSPQQGSTEAFF.

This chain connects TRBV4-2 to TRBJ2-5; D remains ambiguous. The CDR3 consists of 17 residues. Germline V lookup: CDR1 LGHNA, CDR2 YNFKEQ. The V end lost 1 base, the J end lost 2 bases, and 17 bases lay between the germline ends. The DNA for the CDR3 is TGTGCCAGCAGCCAAGTTGTTACTCGGGCCTCACAAGAGACCCAGTACTTC. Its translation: CASSQVVTRASQETQYF.

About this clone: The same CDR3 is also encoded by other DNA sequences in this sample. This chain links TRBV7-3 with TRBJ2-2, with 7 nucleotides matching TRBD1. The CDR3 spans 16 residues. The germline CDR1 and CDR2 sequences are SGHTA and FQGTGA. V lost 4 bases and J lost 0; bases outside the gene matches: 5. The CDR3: CASSSQGGSNTGELFF. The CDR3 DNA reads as TGTGCCAGCAGCTCTCAAGGGGGCTCGAACACCGGGGAGCTGTTTTTT.

The CDR3: CASSFIDRNEQFF. The DNA for the CDR3 is TGTGCCAGCAGTTTCATAGATCGCAATGAGCAGTTCTTC. The chain has TRBV28 and TRBJ2-1; unclear D gene. Germline-derived CDR1 and CDR2 are MDHEN and SYDVKM. The CDR3 spans 13 residues. Trimming left V 3 bases short and J 6 bases short, with 9 bases between.

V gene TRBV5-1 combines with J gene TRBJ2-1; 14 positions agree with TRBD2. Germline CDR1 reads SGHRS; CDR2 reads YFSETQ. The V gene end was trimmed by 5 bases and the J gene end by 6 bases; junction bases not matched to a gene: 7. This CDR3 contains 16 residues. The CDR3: CASSPGLAGVGNEQFF. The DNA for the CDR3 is TGCGCCAGCAGTCCGGGACTAGCGGGAGTCGGCAATGAGCAGTTCTTC.